This T cell receptor (beta chain) was retrieved from a study of T cells in Graves' hyperthyroidism and ophthalmopathy. Using RNA transcripts as the source, TCR beta CDR3 regions were amplified. RT-PCR in the first round (using the HTBI primer set) targeted the TCR CDR3. MiXCR was run by TCRdb on the multiplex PCR reads, yielding one entry per CDR3 protein. The sample carries fewer than 250,000 distinct CDR3 sequences, roughly 17% recorded once. Trimming removed 6 bases from V and 5 bases from J; junction bases left unmatched: 4. This CDR3 contains 14 residues. The germline CDR1 and CDR2 sequences are MDHEN and SYDVKM.

The V call is TRBV28, the J call TRBJ2-7; 13 nucleotides align to TRBD2. The sequencing sample was made of blood. The TCR originated in a woman aged 18 to 35 with Graves' ophthalmopathy. The CDR3 region is CASSPTSGGDEQYF. The CDR3 nucleotides read TGTGCCAGCAGCCCCACTAGCGGGGGGGACGAGCAGTACTTC.